Sequencing of this TCR beta chain was carried out in a study of cytomegalovirus exposure and HLA in healthy donors. Study information: Most genotyped donors, around four fifths of 350 to 500, had Caucasian-associated genetic ancestry. General study results and limits: High specificity and sensitivity for cytomegalovirus status were reported for the classifier.

The germline V and J ends were trimmed by 3 bases and 4 bases, with 4 bases remaining between them. Germline loops: CDR1 DFQATT, CDR2 SNEGSKA (reference sequence). This CDR3 region has 11 residues. Notes on this clone: Its target is unknown.

The PCR made use of 60 Vbeta and 13 Jbeta primers. This table comes from immunoSEQ multiplex PCR, and its TCRdb copy is limited to in-frame clones, with some not included. The sample carries some 140,000 clones, about four fifths recorded once. This clonotype originated in a female donor in good health and CMV-seronegative. The sample comprised PBMCs. The V call is TRBV20-1, the J call TRBJ2-1; D is undetermined. CDR3 residues: CSASGYNEQFF. DNA for the CDR3: TGCAGTGCTAGCGGGTACAATGAGCAGTTCTTC.